This TCR beta chain was sequenced for a study of T cells in Graves' hyperthyroidism and ophthalmopathy (dated by TCRdb to about 2019). Regarding the research as a whole: Peripheral blood samples were taken at the time of initial diagnosis, prior to any treatment. TCR V-J signatures able to tell the groups apart were searched for in a discovery cohort of around 95 patients, of whom more than 40 had Graves' ophthalmopathy and around 57 had stable Graves' hyperthyroidism. Prospective prediction of ophthalmopathy was tested in an independent validation cohort consisting of some 19 hyperthyroidism patients and approximately 16 patients who later progressed to ophthalmopathy. For training and testing, the 110 or so patients in the discovery cohort were randomly divided in a 7:3 ratio. In addition, the study compared T-cell repertoires in thyroid tissue and in blood from over 5 Graves' hyperthyroidism patients. After blood sampling, hyperthyroidism patients were treated with methimazole at a starting dose of 30 mg daily, and ophthalmopathy patients were treated with high-dose intravenous methylprednisolone. TCR Vbeta CDR3 sequencing of some 140 peripheral blood samples (43 ophthalmopathy, 70 to 85 hyperthyroidism and approximately 17 progressor patients) is reported in the paper.

Here is what the overall study found, with its caveats: In validation, the model predicted progression to ophthalmopathy a median of about 5.9 months before onset, with 70% to 71% sensitivity and just under 75% specificity. Ophthalmopathy was separated from stable hyperthyroidism by a 13 V-J signature model, with about 88% sensitivity and just over 81% specificity obtained in cross-validation and 80%/75% obtained in testing. No statistical method was used to fix the sample size in advance, and group allocation was not hidden from the investigators. Most expanded thyroid clonotypes (frequency above 0.001) were also detected in blood, suggesting blood repertoires may reflect thyroid immune responses.

From its cysteine to its phenylalanine, the CDR3 spans 14 amino acids. Of the read, only the CDR3 DNA is kept; its 42 bases are in frame from base 1. Sequences SGDLS (CDR1) and YYNGEE (CDR2) are obtained from the germline V gene. Trimming removed 4 bases from V and 1 base from J, leaving 11 bases between the germline ends. Ophthalmopathy patients had moderately to severely active disease, with a Clinical Activity Score of 3 or more, a NOSPECS grade of 4 or more, and a disease duration of less than 3 months. Patients with uncontrolled infections, other autoimmune diseases, pregnancy or lactation were excluded. Clinical symptoms, serum thyroxine and TRAb, thyroid ultrasound, and orbital computed tomography formed the basis for the diagnoses. PBMCs were separated from roughly 10 ml of fresh peripheral blood using Ficoll-Paque density gradient centrifugation. Total RNA was extracted using Trizol reagent, and RNA quality was assessed on an Agilent 2100 Bioanalyzer.

This clonotype came up a few times. There is no known antigen for this receptor. Base qualities are not recorded, but no much larger clone differs from it by a single base. Amplification of TCR beta CDR3 regions was carried out from RNA transcripts. A first-round RT-PCR of the TCR CDR3 used the HTBI primer set with the Qiagen OneStep RT-PCR kit. A second multiplex PCR round built the libraries, followed by size selection and purification. Sequencing of the libraries was done on an Illumina HiSeq2000 using paired-end 100 bp reads. The source study handled its data this way. SOAPnuke was used to process the raw data, throwing out any read that contained adapters or uncalled bases, had a mean Phred below 15, or lacked an exact constant-primer or identifier match. COPE v1.2.5 was used to merge high-quality paired reads, and clonotypes were defined as unique nucleotide sequences. MiTCR v1.1 was used to align clonotypes to the IMGT TRBV, TRBD and TRBJ reference segments. The analysis included only V-J combinations with a frequency above 0.0001, which together covered roughly 99% of the repertoires. A TCS score was defined as the ratio between F50 (clonal expansion) and ExV (chaos), using BLOSUM62-based TCRdist between CDR3 peptides within each V-J. Welch's t-statistics and random forest reduced just over 500 V-J features to 13, which were used in a naive Bayes classifier (R e1071). TCRdb reprocessed the public reads (quality trimming at Q25 with fastp, clone calling with MiXCR) and kept in-frame beta chains. Rows are unified per CDR3 protein, each entry keeping the most common DNA and genes. TCRdb's processing, not the study's, gives the V and J calls here. For this sample there are 390,000 or so distinct CDR3 sequences; 14% to 15% appear just once. The top ten constitute around 13% of the sample.

The TCR was taken from a man younger than 35 with Graves' ophthalmopathy. The sequenced sample consisted of blood. The V gene is TRBV9 and the J gene is TRBJ2-5; TRBD2 is possibly the D segment (6 matching bases). The sequenced DNA is TGTGCCAGCAGCCAGTCGGGAGCCCAAGAGACCCAGTACTTC. Translation gives CASSQSGAQETQYF.